One sample yielded the 7 T cell receptor beta chains listed below, sequenced in a study of blood T cell repertoires in COVID-19. Assay: immunoSEQ multiplex PCR; the TCRdb copy retains only in-frame clones and omits some. The table has some 390,000 clones, approximately 92% seen once; the top ten hold around 1.1%. Sequenced material: PBMCs or T cells enriched from blood (not recorded which). These receptors were obtained from a man aged 25-45 years who had recovered from COVID-19.

This chain connects TRBV2 to TRBJ1-5; TRBD1 aligns across 8 bases. Looked up from germline, CDR1 is SNHLY and CDR2 is FYNNEI. The trim removed 7 bases at V and 8 bases at J, leaving 7 bases unmatched. CDR3 length: 13 amino acids. The CDR3 DNA reads as TGTGCCAGCAATCCGAACAGGGGGAAGCCCCAGCATTTT. This sequence encodes CASNPNRGKPQHF.

CDR3: CASSPKRDTRSGNTIYF. CDR3 nucleotide sequence: TGTGCCAGCTCACCCAAAAGGGACACACGCTCTGGAAACACCATATATTTT. The rearrangement uses TRBV18 and TRBJ1-3, with D tentatively TRBD1 (6 bases). The CDR3 extends over 17 amino acids. CDR1 is KGHSH and CDR2 is LQKENI in the germline V gene. Deletions cut 3 bases from V and 0 bases from J, with 15 bases between.

The chain is built from TRBV2 and TRBJ2-4; perhaps TRBD2 as D (5 bases). Trimming took 4 bases from V and 3 from J, leaving 10 bases between them. CDR1 is SNHLY, CDR2 FYNNEI, per germline. This CDR3 region has 14 residues. In DNA, the CDR3 is TGTGCCAGCAGTGGCGTAAGCGGCAAAAACATTCAGTACTTC. It specifies CASSGVSGKNIQYF.

The chain carries TRBV5-4 and TRBJ2-1, with 14 bases lining up with TRBD2. The trim removed 2 bases at V and 10 bases at J, leaving 8 bases unmatched. Germline V CDR1 and CDR2: SGHNT, YYREEE (reference sequence). The CDR3 has 16 amino acids. The CDR3 sequence is CASSLPGTSGSIEQFF. CDR3 DNA sequence: TGTGCCAGCAGCTTACCCGGGACTAGCGGGAGTATAGAGCAGTTCTTC. Together with reference TRBV5-4 and TRBJ2-1, the CDR3 gives the full variable domain: ETGVTQSPTHLIKTRGQQVTLRCSSQSGHNTVSWYQQALGQGPQFIFQYYREEENGRGNFPPRFSGLQFPNYSSELNVNALELDDSALYLCASSLPGTSGSIEQFFGPGTRLTVL.

The chain combines TRBV18 with TRBJ1-1; no reliable D call. The V and J ends lost 3 bases and 8 bases respectively, with 7 bases between them. The CDR3 has 11 residues. CDR1 KGHSH and CDR2 LQKENI come from the germline V gene. Written as DNA, the CDR3 is TGTGCCAGCTCACCCGGACTAGAAGCTTTCTTT. Amino acids: CASSPGLEAFF.

V usage is TRBV14 and J usage is TRBJ1-2, with TRBD1 as a possible D gene (6 bases). The germline V and J ends were trimmed by 3 bases and 2 bases, with 10 bases remaining between them. Germline CDR1 is SGHDN and CDR2 is FVKESK. This CDR3 region has 14 residues. CDR3 region: CASSHVQGNYGYTF. CDR3 nucleotides: TGTGCCAGCAGCCATGTTCAGGGGAACTATGGCTACACCTTC.

This clone was seen a single time. This chain connects TRBV12-3 or TRBV12-4 to TRBJ1-1; D is uncertain. The CDR3 is made up of 13 amino acids. V lost 3 bases, J lost 4 bases, and 9 bases lay in between. The CDR3 region is CASSLSVVTEAFF. In DNA form, the CDR3 reads TGTGCCAGCAGTTTGTCGGTGGTCACTGAAGCTTTCTTT.